The 6 T cell receptor beta chains below come from one sample, sequenced in a study of T cells in Graves' hyperthyroidism and ophthalmopathy. It was RNA transcripts that yielded the amplified TCR beta CDR3 regions. First-round RT-PCR targeting the TCR CDR3 was performed with the HTBI primer set. TCRdb analysed the multiplex PCR reads with MiXCR anew, one entry per CDR3 protein. The sample shows roughly 750,000 distinct CDR3 sequences, less than 20% of them seen only once. The sample was blood. These receptors all stem from a man aged 18 to 30 with Graves' hyperthyroidism.

The chain is built from TRBV9 and TRBJ2-1; 9 nucleotides match TRBD2. Germline V gives CDR1 SGDLS, CDR2 YYNGEE. Unmatched junction bases numbered 8, after V lost 3 bases and J lost 1 base. The CDR3 runs 17 residues. The DNA of the CDR3 is TGTGCCAGCAGCGGATGGGGGGCGGGAGGGTCCTACAATGAGCAGTTCTTC. This codes for CASSGWGAGGSYNEQFF.

This clonotype has a count of ten or more. The chain is built from TRBV12-3 or TRBV12-4 and TRBJ2-3; 9 bases line up with TRBD2. Germline trimming cut 5 bases from V and 1 base from J; bases unmatched to any gene: 10. This CDR3 region has 17 residues. CDR3 sequence reads: CASSPTGRGGGTDTQYF. DNA of the CDR3: TGTGCCAGCAGTCCAACTGGGCGGGGGGGAGGCACAGATACGCAGTATTTT.

This clonotype was recorded many times. The chain recombines TRBV28 with TRBJ2-5, with D possibly TRBD2 on 6 matching bases. Looked up from germline, CDR1 is MDHEN and CDR2 is SYDVKM. Between the trimmed V and J ends, which lost 8 bases and 2 bases, there was a span of 24 bases. This CDR3 region has 17 residues. CDR3 sequence: CASSEGAGMFQQETQYF. In DNA, the CDR3 is TGTGCCAGCTCCGAGGGTGCGGGGATGTTCCAGCAAGAGACCCAGTACTTC. Based on the CDR3 plus reference TRBV28 and TRBJ2-5, the full variable domain is DVKVTQSSRYLVKRTGEKVFLECVQDMDHENMFWYRQDPGLGLRLIYFSYDVKMKEKGDIPEGYSVSREKKERFSLILESASTNQTSMYLCASSEGAGMFQQETQYFGPGTRLLVL.

This clonotype was seen a few times. The rearrangement uses TRBV18 and TRBJ1-5; D perhaps matches TRBD1 (6 bases). V was trimmed by 4 bases and J by 7 bases, leaving 11 bases between them. The germline V gene encodes CDR1 KGHSH and CDR2 LQKENI. The CDR3 consists of 13 residues. CDR3 protein: CASSRTDRQPQHF. For the CDR3, the DNA is TGTGCCAGCTCACGAACAGACAGGCAGCCCCAGCATTTT.

As DNA, the CDR3 is TGTGCCAGCAGCTCCGAGGGACTCCTAAGCACAGATACGCAGTATTTT. It specifies CASSSEGLLSTDTQYF. The V call is TRBV11-3, the J call TRBJ2-3; TRBD2 is a possible D gene (6 bases). Trimming removed 4 bases from V and 0 bases from J, with 14 bases in between. The CDR3 spans 16 residues. The germline CDR1 and CDR2 sequences are SGHNT and YENEEA. The full variable domain, with the rest looked up from reference TRBV11-3 and TRBJ2-3, is EAGVVQSPRYKIIEKKQPVAFWCNPISGHNTLYWYLQNLGQGPELLIRYENEEAVDDSQLPKDRFSAERLKGVDSTLKIQPAELGDSAVYLCASSSEGLLSTDTQYFGPGTRLTVL.

This clonotype was seen a handful of times. V is TRBV6-1 and J is TRBJ2-2, with D hard to call. Germline V lookup: CDR1 MNHNS, CDR2 SASEGT. Trimming cost V 6 bases and J 0 bases, with 8 bases left between them. The CDR3 is 14 residues long. The DNA for the CDR3 is TGTGCCAGCAGACAGATTCCGAACACCGGGGAGCTGTTTTTT. Its translation: CASRQIPNTGELFF.